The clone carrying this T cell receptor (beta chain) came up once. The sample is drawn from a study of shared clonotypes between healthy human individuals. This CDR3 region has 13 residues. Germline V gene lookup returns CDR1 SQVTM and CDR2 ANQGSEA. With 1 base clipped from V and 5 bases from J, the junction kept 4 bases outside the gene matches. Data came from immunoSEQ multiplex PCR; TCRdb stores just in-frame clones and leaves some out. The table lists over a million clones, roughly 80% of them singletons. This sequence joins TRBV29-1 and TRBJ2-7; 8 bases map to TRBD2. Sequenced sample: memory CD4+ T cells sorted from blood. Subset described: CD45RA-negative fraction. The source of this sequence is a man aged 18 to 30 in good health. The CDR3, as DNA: TGCAGCGTTGAAGGCGGGAGGAATAACGAGCAGTACTTC. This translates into CSVEGGRNNEQYF.